Listed here are 15 T cell receptor beta chains from one sample, sequenced in a study of CD8 T cells in ankylosing spondylitis. From the 5' RACE reads, TCRdb called clonotypes with MiXCR, one entry per CDR3 protein. The table shows about 90,000 distinct CDR3 sequences, with 27% occurring only once. The sample taken for sequencing was blood, either unsorted or a sorted T cell fraction (not recorded which). These receptor sequences come from a male donor with ankylosing spondylitis or in good health (not recorded which).

This clonotype was counted between two and nine times. The rearrangement joins TRBV7-9 to TRBJ1-4, with D tentatively TRBD1 (5 bases). The CDR3 consists of 15 residues. Trimming stripped 1 base from V and 7 bases from J, with 13 bases between. Germline values: CDR1 SEHNR, CDR2 FQNEAQ (reference sequence). The DNA of the CDR3 is TGTGCCAGCAGCTTAGTTATCGGGGGGACTGAAAAACTGTTTTTT. This translates into CASSLVIGGTEKLFF.

The chain combines TRBV7-2 with TRBJ2-3; D is ambiguous. The V gene's germline CDR1 is SGHTA and CDR2 FQGNSA. Trimming shortened V by 5 bases and J by 3 bases, and 6 bases separated the two germline ends. This CDR3 is 12 amino acids long. Written as DNA, the CDR3 is TGTGCCAGCAGCCGCGATACAGATACGCAGTATTTT. Its protein is CASSRDTDTQYF.

This clonotype appeared many times. This chain links TRBV6-6 with TRBJ2-7; D gene ambiguous. The CDR3 sequence is 13 residues long. CDR1 is MNHNY, CDR2 SVGAGI, per germline (reference sequence). The ends were cut back, 0 bases at V and 5 bases at J, with 8 bases in the middle. CDR3 amino acids: CASSYSIVNEQYV. The CDR3 bases are TGTGCCAGCAGTTACTCGATCGTCAACGAGCAGTACGTC.

This clonotype was recorded a few times. The J gene is TRBJ2-7, the V gene TRBV5-6; D is unclear. Germline V CDR1 and CDR2: SGHDT, YYEEEE. V was shortened by 4 bases and J by 7 bases, with 12 bases between the two germline ends. CDR3 size: 12 residues. In nucleotides, the CDR3 is TGTGCCAGCAGCGCACAGCAGTGGGAGCAGTACTTC. Its protein product is CASSAQQWEQYF.

This chain uses TRBV12-3 or TRBV12-4 with TRBJ1-1; 8 bases map to TRBD1. The CDR3 is 12 amino acids. Losses at the gene ends were 4 bases for V and 11 bases for J; bases not matched to a gene: 6. Written as DNA, the CDR3 is TGTGCCAGCAGTTCCCAGGGGGCTGGGGCTTTCTTT. Its protein is CASSSQGAGAFF.

The V gene is TRBV5-1, the J gene TRBJ2-7; maybe TRBD2 (6 bases). Germline CDR1 reads SGHRS; CDR2 reads YFSETQ. The CDR3 sequence is 15 residues long. V lost 0 bases and J 7 bases, leaving 17 bases between the germline ends. In nucleotides, the CDR3 is TGCGCCAGCAGCTTGGTTCCGGAGGGCCAACGTGAGCAGTACTTC. It translates to CASSLVPEGQREQYF.

The V call is TRBV10-3, the J call TRBJ2-7; D may be TRBD2 (6 bases). V lost 9 bases and J 5 bases, leaving 17 bases between the germline ends. Germline V gives CDR1 ENHRY, CDR2 SYGVKD. This CDR3 region has 13 residues. Here the CDR3 reads CAIATSSADEQYF. CDR3 DNA: TGTGCCATAGCGACTAGTAGTGCCGACGAGCAGTACTTC.

This clonotype was counted a few times. The chain is built from TRBV7-6 and TRBJ2-5; the match to TRBD2 covers 10 bases. The CDR3 is 17 amino acids. Trimming cost V 1 base and J 2 bases; bases outside gene matches: 7. Per germline, CDR1 SGHVS and CDR2 FNYEAQ. CDR3 nucleotides: TGTGCCAGCAGCTTAGGTGGCGTTAGCGGGGGGCAAGAGACCCAGTACTTC. Translating it yields CASSLGGVSGGQETQYF.

Only a few counts were recorded for this clonotype. The chain recombines TRBV12-3 or TRBV12-4 with TRBJ2-3, with D perhaps TRBD1 (5 bases). With 5 bases removed from V and 6 bases from J, the gap between germline ends came to 18 bases. The CDR3 length is 15 residues. The CDR3 reads CASSLLQGQGDTQYF. The CDR3 nucleotides are TGTGCCAGCAGTCTACTCCAGGGCCAAGGGGATACGCAGTATTTT.

This sequence joins TRBV29-1 and TRBJ1-5, with TRBD1 as a possible D gene (5 bases). Germline V gene sequence: CDR1 SQVTM, CDR2 ANQGSEA. Trimming took 3 bases from V and 6 from J, leaving 12 bases between them. This CDR3 contains 13 residues. CDR3 DNA sequence: TGCAGCGTTGAGACGGGGGAGGCTCAGCCCCAGCATTTT. Protein sequence: CSVETGEAQPQHF.

The chain couples TRBV5-1 to TRBJ2-3; maybe TRBD2 (7 bases). This CDR3 has 16 amino acids. Trimming took off 4 bases at V and 4 bases at J, with 19 bases between the two ends. Germline CDR1 and CDR2: SGHRS and YFSETQ. The chain's CDR3 is CASSPRWGGAPDTQYF. CDR3 DNA: TGCGCCAGCAGCCCCCGCTGGGGGGGGGCCCCAGATACGCAGTATTTT.

This chain links TRBV5-1 with TRBJ1-5, with D hard to call. Trimming left V 1 base short and J 6 bases short, with 8 bases between. The CDR3 runs 13 residues. Per the germline V gene, CDR1 is SGHRS and CDR2 is YFSETQ. The CDR3 region has the DNA TGCGCCAGCAGCTTGTTTCCTTCTCAGCCCCAGCATTTT. This gives the protein CASSLFPSQPQHF.

This clonotype was seen at least ten times. The chain has TRBV29-1 and TRBJ2-2; TRBD2 matches at 10 bases. This CDR3 has 16 residues. Germline CDR1 reads SQVTM; CDR2 reads ANQGSEA. The J segment lost 6 bases and the V segment lost 7 bases, leaving 14 bases of the junction unmatched. The CDR3 sequence is CSAQTSGSYPAGELFF. The DNA of the CDR3 is TGCAGCGCACAGACTAGCGGGTCTTACCCAGCCGGGGAGCTGTTTTTT.

This chain links TRBV20-1 with TRBJ1-6, with TRBD1 identical over 10 bases. The CDR3 is 18 amino acids. J lost 6 bases, V lost 1 base, and 12 bases had no gene match. CDR1 DFQATT and CDR2 SNEGSKA come from the germline V gene (reference sequence). The CDR3 is CSARGWYGWDRGNSPLHF. DNA for the CDR3: TGCAGTGCTAGAGGGTGGTATGGCTGGGACAGGGGTAATTCACCCCTCCACTTT.

The chain joins TRBV9 to TRBJ2-3; 9 bases map to TRBD2. V lost 4 bases to trimming and J lost 2 bases; unmatched junction nucleotides: 14. CDR1 is SGDLS, CDR2 YYNGEE, per germline. The CDR3 has 18 amino acids. The CDR3 protein is CASSRNRAGGRDTDTQYF. CDR3 nucleotide sequence: TGTGCCAGCAGCAGAAATCGTGCGGGAGGGCGAGACACAGATACGCAGTATTTT.